This T cell receptor beta chain was captured in a study of cytomegalovirus exposure and HLA in healthy donors. Germline lookup yields CDR1 MDHEN and CDR2 SYDVKM. This CDR3 has 18 amino acids. The V gene lost 6 bases and the J gene lost 1 base, with 22 bases spanning the gap. Clones were read by immunoSEQ multiplex PCR, and TCRdb kept only the in-frame ones, dropping some. The table records 260,000 or so clones, around 87% of them present only once. Sequencing was carried out using PBMCs. The rearrangement joins TRBV28 to TRBJ1-5; D is possibly TRBD1 (6 bases). This sequence was found in a man in his late teens or twenties in good health and CMV-seronegative. CDR3 in amino acids: CASSPIPGVGGSNQPQHF. In DNA, the CDR3 is TGTGCCAGCAGCCCTATTCCAGGGGTTGGTGGAAGCAATCAGCCCCAGCATTTT.